This TCR beta chain was retrieved from a study of T cells in localized non-small cell lung cancer. General study points: The tumor had only one region sequenced, so heterogeneity remains possible. Longer overall survival associated with higher blood T cell density; shorter survival with higher adjacent-lung clonality. Of the top 100 tumor clones, median roughly 60 were in adjacent lung, 25 to 35 among its top 100. Measurement of T cell clonality placed uninvolved adjacent lung highest, above the level in tumor.

Sequenced by immunoSEQ multiplex PCR; TCRdb stores in-frame clones only, minus some. The data hold tens of thousands of clones, with around nine tenths observed a single time. On this clone itself: Its antigen is unidentified.

Germline values: CDR1 SEHNR, CDR2 FQNEAQ (reference sequence). V lost 5 bases, J lost 5 bases, and 4 bases stayed unmatched. The CDR3 totals 15 residues. The sequences come from PBMCs, collected before any cancer treatment. The rearrangement joins TRBV7-9 to TRBJ2-1; 12 nucleotides line up with TRBD2. The sequence derives from a female donor with stage II lung adenocarcinoma. The CDR3 loop reads CASSLRTSGDNEQFF. The DNA of the CDR3 is TGTGCCAGCAGCCTAAGGACTAGCGGGGACAATGAGCAGTTCTTC.